What follows is one T cell receptor beta chain and its context. As handled by the study authors: Scientists estimated how many nucleated cells there were by amplifying reference gene primers. The method was immunoSEQ multiplex PCR; TCRdb's version includes in-frame clones alone and lacks a portion of them. Clone size and the V and J calls come from that table; the DNA yielded D and trimming. Of over 85,000 clones in the sample, around nine tenths were seen once. The germline V gene encodes CDR1 SEHNR and CDR2 FQNEAQ (reference sequence). Germline trimming cut 5 bases from V and 4 bases from J; bases unmatched to any gene: 9. There are 15 residues in the CDR3. The source of the sample is a study of blood T cell repertoires in COVID-19. Study at large: Italy, Spain and the United States were the sources of the convalescent and acute COVID-19 samples. PBMCs, B-cell-depleted T cells, or T cells were the source of the cDNA or gDNA that made up the material.

The chain links TRBV7-9 to TRBJ1-2; 8 bases match TRBD1. This clonotype was sampled from a man between 65 and 85 years old with acute or convalescent COVID-19. Sequenced sample: peripheral blood. This CDR3 reads CASSPTDRVGYGYTF. For the CDR3, the DNA is TGTGCCAGCAGCCCGACGGACAGGGTCGGCTATGGCTACACCTTC. The full variable domain, in which reference TRBV7-9 and TRBJ1-2 provide the parts outside the CDR3, is DTGVSQNPRHKITKRGQNVTFRCDPISEHNRLYWYRQTLGQGPEFLTYFQNEAQLEKSRLLSDRFSAERPKGSFSTLEIQRTEQGDSAMYLCASSPTDRVGYGYTFGSGTRLTVV.